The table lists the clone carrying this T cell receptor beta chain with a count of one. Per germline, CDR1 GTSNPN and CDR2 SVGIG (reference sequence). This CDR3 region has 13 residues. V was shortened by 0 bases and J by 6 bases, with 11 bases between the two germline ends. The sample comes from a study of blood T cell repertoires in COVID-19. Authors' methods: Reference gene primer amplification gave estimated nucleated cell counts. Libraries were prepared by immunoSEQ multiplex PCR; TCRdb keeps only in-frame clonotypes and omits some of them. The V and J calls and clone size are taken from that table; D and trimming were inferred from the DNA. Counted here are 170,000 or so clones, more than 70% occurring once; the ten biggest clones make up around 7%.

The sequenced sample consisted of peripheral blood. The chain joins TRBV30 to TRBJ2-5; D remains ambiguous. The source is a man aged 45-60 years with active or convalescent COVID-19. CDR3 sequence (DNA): TGTGCCTGGAGTGTATTAGCATCCAAGACCCAGTACTTC. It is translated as CAWSVLASKTQYF.